A single sample gave rise to the 28 T cell receptor beta chains below, sequenced in a study of metastatic and nonmetastatic thyroid tumors. Not a single patient had been given any form of treatment at any point before undergoing thyroid surgery. TCRdb redid the clone calls on the PCR reads using MiXCR. The sample carries some 18,000 clones, approximately 35% recorded once. Sequences were obtained from tumor tissue. The receptor set was obtained from a male donor with papillary thyroid cancer or a benign thyroid nodule (not recorded which). Some clones in this sample may be carry-over from other donors' samples.

The sample holds many counts of this clone. This chain joins TRBV19 and TRBJ2-1; TRBD2 aligns across 11 bases. The CDR3 totals 17 residues. The trim removed 8 bases at V and 3 bases at J, leaving 12 bases unmatched. Germline V gene lookup returns CDR1 LNHDA and CDR2 SQIVND (reference sequence). The DNA of the CDR3 is TGTGCCAGTTCCGGGACTAGCGGATACGTTGGCTACAATGAGCAGTTCTTC. As protein: CASSGTSGYVGYNEQFF.

The V and J genes are TRBV20-1 and TRBJ1-2, with a possible D match to TRBD1 (6 bases). CDR3 length equals 13 residues. Between the trimmed V and J ends, which lost 3 bases and 9 bases, there was a span of 17 bases. The germline V gene encodes CDR1 DFQATT and CDR2 SNEGSKA (reference sequence). CDR3 amino acids: CSASPHAGACYTF. Here the CDR3 DNA reads TGCAGTGCTAGCCCGCACGCAGGGGCCTGCTACACCTTC.

V gene TRBV4-1 combines with J gene TRBJ2-1; 12 bases fit TRBD2. CDR1 and CDR2 from the germline V gene are MGHRA and YSYEKL. V shed 3 bases and J 8 bases; nucleotides not matched to a gene: 5. The CDR3 is made up of 15 amino acids. CDR3 in amino acids: CASSHGLAGTDEQFF. CDR3 in DNA: TGCGCCAGCAGCCACGGACTAGCGGGAACCGATGAGCAGTTCTTC.

This clone was seen more than once but under ten times. V gene TRBV6-1 combines with J gene TRBJ2-7; TRBD1 aligns across 9 bases. V shed 7 bases, J shed 6 bases, and the junction held 4 bases outside the gene matches. CDR3 length: 12 amino acids. Germline assignment: CDR1 MNHNS and CDR2 SASEGT. As DNA, the CDR3 is TGTGCCAGCATAGGGACAGGGTTCGAGCAGTACTTC. It encodes CASIGTGFEQYF.

This clone has more than one count but fewer than ten. The chain carries TRBV28 and TRBJ2-7, with 13 bases that match TRBD2. This CDR3 spans 14 amino acids. The germline CDR1 and CDR2 sequences are MDHEN and SYDVKM. The ends lost 6 bases at V and 3 bases at J; junction bases unmatched: 2. The CDR3 sequence: CASRRTSGSYEQYF. The CDR3 nucleotides read TGTGCCAGCAGACGGACTAGCGGGAGCTACGAGCAGTACTTC.

There are many counts of this clone. The chain joins TRBV12-3 or TRBV12-4 to TRBJ2-5; D assignment may be TRBD1 or TRBD2 (5 bases each). The CDR3 runs to 14 residues. V was clipped by 6 bases and J by 4 bases, with 15 bases between them. This CDR3 is CASSRGLLVETQYF. The CDR3, as DNA: TGTGCCAGCAGCCGGGGCCTGCTTGTAGAGACCCAGTACTTC.

Of note for this clone: An end of the junction differs from the germline gene, which may be a read error. The rearrangement uses TRBV11-2 and TRBJ2-1; TRBD2 agrees at 13 bases. The germline CDR1 and CDR2 sequences are SGHAT and FQNNGV. The CDR3 runs to 16 residues. CDR3 amino acids: CAISPGGTSGDNEQFF. In DNA, the CDR3 is TGTGCCATCAGCCCGGGGGGGACTAGCGGGGACAATGAGCAGTTCTTC.

The V and J genes are TRBV18 and TRBJ1-5; maybe TRBD1 (5 bases). The CDR3 runs 15 residues. Trimming shortened V by 4 bases and J by 0 bases, and 10 bases separated the two germline ends. Germline assignment: CDR1 KGHSH and CDR2 LQKENI. The CDR3 loop reads CASSRDVYSNQPQHF. CDR3 DNA: TGTGCCAGCTCACGGGACGTATATAGCAATCAGCCCCAGCATTTT.

This sequence joins TRBV20-1 and TRBJ1-2; D may be TRBD1 (6 bases). V gave up 5 bases and J gave up 0 bases, with 10 bases separating them. This CDR3 is built from 13 residues. Germline CDR1 and CDR2: DFQATT and SNEGSKA (reference sequence). DNA for the CDR3: TGCAGTGCTGAGGACAGATCTAACTATGGCTACACCTTC. This gives the protein CSAEDRSNYGYTF.

Ten or more counts support this clone. This chain uses TRBV10-2 with TRBJ2-3; unclear D gene. Deletions cut 6 bases from V and 5 bases from J, with 9 bases between. This CDR3 is 12 amino acids long. In germline, CDR1 is WSHSY, CDR2 SAAADI. The CDR3 spells CASRAGRDTQYF. CDR3 nucleotides: TGCGCCAGCAGGGCCGGTAGAGATACGCAGTATTTT.

This clone is labeled as medium-sized. V is TRBV11-2 and J is TRBJ2-7; TRBD2 agrees at 8 bases. The CDR3 extends over 15 amino acids. The germline V gene encodes CDR1 SGHAT and CDR2 FQNNGV. Germline trimming cut 1 base from V and 5 bases from J; bases unmatched to any gene: 7. The CDR3 DNA reads as TGTGCCAGCAGCTTAGTGTCTAGCGGGCTCGACGAGCAGTACTTC. Protein sequence: CASSLVSSGLDEQYF.

This clone was found many times. The chain joins TRBV10-1 to TRBJ1-2; D unresolved. V lost 0 bases and J lost 4, with 9 bases in between. CDR3 length: 14 amino acids. The V gene's germline CDR1 is WNHNN and CDR2 SYGVQD (reference sequence). The CDR3 DNA follows: TGCGCCAGCAGTGAGTCGGGTGGAGCCTATGGCTACACCTTC. Translated: CASSESGGAYGYTF.

This chain joins TRBV11-3 and TRBJ2-1; maybe TRBD2 (6 bases). Trimming stripped 0 bases from V and 6 bases from J, with 6 bases between. This CDR3 has 13 amino acids. Per germline, CDR1 SGHNT and CDR2 YENEEA. The CDR3 spells CASSLEGGNEQFF. CDR3 in DNA: TGTGCCAGCAGCTTAGAGGGAGGCAATGAGCAGTTCTTC.

This clone was seen many times. A much larger clone differs by one base, so this may be a read error. The CDR3 is CASSRDADMQYF. In DNA form, the CDR3 reads TGCGCCAGCAGCAGGGATGCAGATATGCAGTATTTT. The chain uses TRBV5-1 and TRBJ2-3; D remains ambiguous. CDR1 is SGHRS and CDR2 is YFSETQ in the germline V gene. The CDR3 contains 12 residues.

The V call is TRBV11-2, the J call TRBJ2-3, with TRBD2 matching 11 bases. The V gene end was trimmed by 1 base and the J gene end by 1 base; junction bases not matched to a gene: 7. The V gene's germline CDR1 is SGHAT and CDR2 FQNNGV. The CDR3 sequence is 18 residues long. The CDR3 nucleotides read TGTGCCAGCAGCTTAGTACCCCGACTAGCGGGACGCACAGATACGCAGTATTTT. This encodes CASSLVPRLAGRTDTQYF.

This clone has at least ten counts. This sequence joins TRBV7-9 and TRBJ1-2, with D maybe TRBD1 (5 bases). Germline V gene data show CDR1 as SEHNR and CDR2 as FQNEAQ (reference sequence). Trimming stripped 2 bases from V and 7 bases from J, with 17 bases between. The length of the CDR3 is 15 residues. CDR3 DNA: TGTGCCAGCAGCTTAAAGGGTATTCCAGGGTTTGGCTACACCTTC. Translated, it gives CASSLKGIPGFGYTF. The whole variable domain, filled in from reference TRBV7-9 and TRBJ1-2, reads DTGVSQNPRHKITKRGQNVTFRCDPISEHNRLYWYRQTLGQGPEFLTYFQNEAQLEKSRLLSDRFSAERPKGSFSTLEIQRTEQGDSAMYLCASSLKGIPGFGYTFGSGTRLTVV.

This sequence joins TRBV18 and TRBJ2-3, with TRBD2 identical over 8 bases. CDR3 length: 14 amino acids. Germline V lookup: CDR1 KGHSH, CDR2 LQKENI. With 6 bases clipped from V and 1 base from J, the junction kept 3 bases outside the gene matches. The CDR3 DNA is TGTGCCAGCTCCTCGACTAGCGGCACAGATACGCAGTATTTT. It encodes CASSSTSGTDTQYF.

This clone was counted only a few times. This chain joins TRBV28 and TRBJ1-5, with D perhaps matching TRBD1 (6 bases). CDR1 and CDR2 (germline): MDHEN, SYDVKM. This CDR3 region has 14 residues. The ends were cut back, 5 bases at V and 11 bases at J, with 19 bases in the middle. CDR3 in amino acids: CASSTQGLGKTQHF. CDR3 DNA: TGTGCCAGCAGTACTCAGGGGCTTGGGAAGACCCAGCATTTT.

In its sample, this clone is medium-sized. The chain recombines TRBV7-8 with TRBJ2-7, with D unclear. The CDR3 is 12 amino acids. The germline V and J ends were trimmed by 1 base and 4 bases, with 5 bases remaining between them. Germline loops: CDR1 SGHVS, CDR2 FQNEAQ. The CDR3: CASSLGSYEQYF. CDR3 sequence (DNA): TGTGCCAGCAGCTTAGGAAGTTACGAGCAGTACTTC.

This clone was counted at least ten times. Written as DNA, the CDR3 is TGTGCCAGCAGCTTAGCGGAGGGACACTGGTACAATGAGCAGTTCTTC. Translated, it gives CASSLAEGHWYNEQFF. The V and J genes are TRBV7-8 and TRBJ2-1; perhaps D is TRBD1 or TRBD2 (6 bases each). Germline V lookup: CDR1 SGHVS, CDR2 FQNEAQ. V was trimmed by 0 bases and J by 4 bases, leaving 13 bases between them. This CDR3 region has 16 residues.

This clone has a count of ten or more. The rearrangement links TRBV10-1 to TRBJ2-7; D call uncertain. This CDR3 is built from 13 residues. V was shortened by 4 bases and J by 9 bases, with 16 bases between the two germline ends. Germline V gene data show CDR1 as WNHNN and CDR2 as SYGVQD (reference sequence). CDR3: CASSATTPSVQYF. In DNA form, the CDR3 reads TGCGCCAGCAGTGCCACGACTCCCTCGGTGCAGTACTTC.

Ten or more counts support this clone. Given a much more abundant clone one base away, this may be a read error. The chain recombines TRBV12-3 or TRBV12-4 with TRBJ1-6, with a possible D match to TRBD1 (5 bases). This CDR3 is 12 amino acids long. Trimming cost V 7 bases and J 5 bases, with 6 bases left between them. CDR3 loop: CASIRDNSPLHF. DNA of the CDR3: TGTGCCAGCATCAGGGATAATTCACCCCTCCACTTT.

This clone turned up a few times. The gene calls are TRBV28 and TRBJ2-3; 14 bases match TRBD2. The CDR3 consists of 15 residues. V shed 5 bases and J 5 bases; nucleotides not matched to a gene: 3. Germline V CDR1 and CDR2: MDHEN, SYDVKM. CDR3 amino acids: CASSPGLAGGDTQYF. The DNA for the CDR3 is TGTGCCAGCAGTCCTGGACTAGCGGGGGGAGATACGCAGTATTTT. Full variable domain (outside the CDR3, taken from reference TRBV28 and TRBJ2-3): DVKVTQSSRYLVKRTGEKVFLECVQDMDHENMFWYRQDPGLGLRLIYFSYDVKMKEKGDIPEGYSVSREKKERFSLILESASTNQTSMYLCASSPGLAGGDTQYFGPGTRLTVL.

Only a few counts were recorded for this clone. At one end the junction does not follow the germline gene, possibly because of a read error. The CDR3 loop reads CASSPGETKYF. For the CDR3, the DNA is TGTGCCAGCAGCCCTGGTGAGACCAAGTACTTC. The chain recombines TRBV7-6 with TRBJ2-5, with D unresolved. The CDR3 runs 11 residues. Germline CDR1 is SGHVS and CDR2 is FNYEAQ.

V gene TRBV27 combines with J gene TRBJ2-5; the D gene is possibly TRBD2 (7 bases). The germline gives CDR1 MNHEY, CDR2 SMNVEV (reference sequence). V lost 3 bases and J lost 2, with 19 bases in between. There are 17 residues in the CDR3. CDR3 residues: CASSFGAGGLRQETQYF. The CDR3 DNA sequence: TGTGCCAGCAGTTTTGGTGCCGGGGGGCTCAGGCAAGAGACCCAGTACTTC.

This clone was counted at least ten times. Since a much larger clone is just one base distant, this may be a read error. Other nucleotide sequences in the sample specify the same CDR3. The chain carries TRBV6-1 and TRBJ2-3, with 7 bases lining up with TRBD2. V shed 6 bases and J 0 bases; nucleotides not matched to a gene: 6. Germline CDR1 reads MNHNS; CDR2 reads SASEGT. The CDR3 is made up of 15 amino acids. CDR3 amino acids: CASSPGGPSTDTQYF. CDR3 nucleotide sequence: TGTGCCAGCAGCCCGGGAGGTCCCAGCACAGATACGCAGTATTTT.

This clone was seen repeatedly, ten times or more. This chain's CDR3 is CASPTGQGGEKLFF. The CDR3 DNA reads TGTGCCAGTCCCACCGGCCAGGGGGGCGAAAAACTGTTTTTT. The rearrangement joins TRBV19 to TRBJ1-4, with TRBD1 identical over 7 bases. Trimming at V came to 8 bases and at J to 8 bases, leaving 11 bases not matched to a gene. The CDR3 covers 14 residues. Germline assignment: CDR1 LNHDA and CDR2 SQIVND (reference sequence). Supplemented by reference TRBV19 and TRBJ1-4, the full variable domain reads DGGITQSPKYLFRKEGQNVTLSCEQNLNHDAMYWYRQDPGQGLRLIYYSQIVNDFQKGDIAEGYSVSREKKESFPLTVTSAQKNPTAFYLCASPTGQGGEKLFFGSGTQLSVL.

There are a few counts of this clone. The rearrangement uses TRBV2 and TRBJ2-7, with D hard to call. The CDR3 length is 13 residues. From germline, CDR1 is SNHLY and CDR2 FYNNEI. The V gene lost 2 bases and the J gene lost 7 bases, with 12 bases spanning the gap. Here the CDR3 reads CASSELGMVEQYF. In nucleotides, the CDR3 is TGTGCCAGCAGTGAACTGGGGATGGTGGAGCAGTACTTC. The whole variable domain, remainder taken from reference TRBV2 and TRBJ2-7, is EPEVTQTPSHQVTQMGQEVILRCVPISNHLYFYWYRQILGQKVEFLVSFYNNEISEKSEIFDDQFSVERPDGSNFTLKIRSTKLEDSAMYFCASSELGMVEQYFGPGTRLTVT.